This TCR beta chain was found in a study of T-cell reconstitution after alpha-beta-depleted transplantation in children. Unique molecular identifiers were incorporated into the prepared TCRbeta library. TCRdb fed the PCR reads into MiXCR, producing one record per CDR3 protein. This sample yields over 400,000 distinct CDR3 sequences, of which approximately 13% are seen a single time; around 5.8% belongs to the top ten. The CDR3 loop spans 15 amino acids. The ends were cut back, 6 bases at V and 3 bases at J, with 16 bases in the middle. The sample holds many counts of this clonotype. The sample was PBMCs from the stem cell graft donor, taken from the stem cell graft. The V and J genes are TRBV12-3 or TRBV12-4 and TRBJ2-3, with D tentatively TRBD2 (6 bases). The sequence was collected from a human donor who donated a stem cell graft to a child with combined immunodeficiency. The CDR3 coding sequence is TGTGCCAGCAGCCAACGGGAAGGGAGGACAGATACGCAGTATTTT. Translation: CASSQREGRTDTQYF.